What follows is one T cell receptor beta chain and its context. TCR beta rearrangements were amplified from peripheral blood genomic DNA. This sample is part of a study of T cell repertoires in aging, cancer and after chemotherapy. Rearranged V-D-J TRB sequences were amplified with a mixed TRB-A/B primer pool. TCRdb reanalysed the multiplex PCR reads using MiXCR and keeps one entry per CDR3 protein. The data contain 500 to 800 distinct CDR3 sequences, 35% to 55% of them singletons. Germline CDR1 SGHAT, CDR2 FQNNGV. Unmatched junction bases numbered 4, after V lost 5 bases and J lost 5 bases. This CDR3 is 13 amino acids long.

This sequence joins TRBV11-2 and TRBJ2-7, with 9 nucleotides matching TRBD2. Sequenced sample: blood. The clonotype originates from a human donor with a solid tumor. The CDR3 nucleotides are TGTGCCAGCAGCATAGGACTAGCGAACGAGCAGTACTTC. Translated, it gives CASSIGLANEQYF.